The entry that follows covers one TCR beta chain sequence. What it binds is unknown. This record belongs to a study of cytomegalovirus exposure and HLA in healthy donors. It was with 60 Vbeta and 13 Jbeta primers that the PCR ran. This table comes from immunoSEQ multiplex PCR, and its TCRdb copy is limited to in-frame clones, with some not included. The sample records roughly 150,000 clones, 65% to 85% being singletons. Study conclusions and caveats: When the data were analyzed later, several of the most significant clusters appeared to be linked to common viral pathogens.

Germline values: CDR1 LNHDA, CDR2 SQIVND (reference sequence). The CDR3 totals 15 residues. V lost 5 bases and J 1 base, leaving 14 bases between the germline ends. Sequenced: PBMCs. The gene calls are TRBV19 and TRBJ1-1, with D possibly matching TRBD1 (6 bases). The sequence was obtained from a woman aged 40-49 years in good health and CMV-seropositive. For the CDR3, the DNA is TGTGCCAGTAGTGCCTTACAGGGAAAGAACACTGAAGCTTTCTTT. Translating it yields CASSALQGKNTEAFF.